The 4 T cell receptor beta chains given below trace back to one sample, sequenced in a study of cytomegalovirus exposure and HLA in healthy donors (dated by TCRdb to between 2016 and 2019). The library was made by the immunoSEQ multiplex PCR assay. For the multiplex PCR, a mixture combining 60 forward primers for TCR Vbeta segments and 13 reverse primers for TCR Jbeta segments was used. Imported from immuneACCESS, the table was reduced by TCRdb to in-frame sequences with V and J called. These copies leave out some clones; in studies compared against another copy, an unresolved V gene accounts for under half, and the cause of the remainder is not known. The sample yields under 200,000 clones; more than 9.5% were counted once. The ten largest clones capture about 7.8% of the sample. Input material: PBMCs. The receptors stem from a man between 45 and 60 years old in good health and CMV-seropositive.

This clone was counted a few times. The CDR3 DNA sequence: TGCGCCAGCAGCCAAGTCGACACCAATCAGCCCCAGCATTTT. Translation: CASSQVDTNQPQHF. V and J are TRBV4-1 and TRBJ1-5; D remains unclear. The CDR3 sequence is 14 residues long. V was shortened by 1 base and J by 3 bases, with 7 bases between the two germline ends. Germline V gives CDR1 MGHRA, CDR2 YSYEKL.

This clone was picked up a small number of times. The chain joins TRBV13 to TRBJ2-5, with a weak D call TRBD1 (6 bases). The CDR3 runs 14 residues. The ends were cut back, 1 base at V and 5 bases at J, with 11 bases in the middle. The germline CDR1 and CDR2 sequences are PRHDT and FYEKMQ (reference sequence). CDR3 coding DNA: TGTGCCAGCAGCTTAGACAGGGCCACTGAGACCCAGTACTTC. Protein: CASSLDRATETQYF.

CDR3 coding DNA: TGTGCCAGCAGCTCTTTCGGACAGGGGCTCATCAGGAACACTGAAGCTTTCTTT. Translated, it gives CASSSFGQGLIRNTEAFF. The chain uses TRBV7-9 and TRBJ1-1, with 9 bases aligning to TRBD1. V lost 4 bases to trimming and J lost 1 base; unmatched junction nucleotides: 13. This CDR3 spans 18 amino acids. From germline, CDR1 is SEHNR and CDR2 FQNEAQ (reference sequence).

This clone was counted only a few times. The chain uses TRBV18 and TRBJ2-7, with TRBD2 matching 15 bases. CDR1 is KGHSH and CDR2 is LQKENI in the germline V gene. V dropped 0 bases and J dropped 4; count of bases not matched to a gene: 4. The CDR3 has 17 amino acids. In nucleotides, the CDR3 is TGTGCCAGCTCACCACCGGGACTAGCGGGGGGTCGGTACGAGCAGTACTTC. Its translation: CASSPPGLAGGRYEQYF.